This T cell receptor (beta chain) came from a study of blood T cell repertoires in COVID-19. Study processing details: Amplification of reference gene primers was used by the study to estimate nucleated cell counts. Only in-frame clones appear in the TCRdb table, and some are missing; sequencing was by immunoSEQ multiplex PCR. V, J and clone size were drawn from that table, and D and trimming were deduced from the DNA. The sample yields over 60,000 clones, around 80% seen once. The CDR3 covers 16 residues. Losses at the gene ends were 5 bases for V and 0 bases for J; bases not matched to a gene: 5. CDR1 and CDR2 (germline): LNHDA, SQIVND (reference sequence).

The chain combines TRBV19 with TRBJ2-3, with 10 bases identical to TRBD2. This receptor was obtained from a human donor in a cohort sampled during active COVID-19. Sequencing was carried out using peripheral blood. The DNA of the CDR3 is TGTGCCAGTAGTTCCCTAGCGGGAGAAAGCACAGATACGCAGTATTTT. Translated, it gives CASSSLAGESTDTQYF.